The next 18 T cell receptor beta chains were all read from a single sample in a study of cytomegalovirus exposure and HLA in healthy donors. This PCR relied on a set of 60 Vbeta primers and 13 Jbeta primers. Sequenced by immunoSEQ multiplex PCR; TCRdb stores in-frame clones only, minus some. The top ten clones hold more than 9.5% of a sample with some 81,000 clones, around 70% of them seen once. Sequenced sample: PBMCs. These TCRs come from a woman in her forties in good health and CMV-seropositive.

The chain carries TRBV30 and TRBJ2-7; TRBD2 matches at 7 bases. The CDR3 covers 16 residues. J gave up 5 bases and V 0 bases, and 13 bases lay outside the gene matches. Germline-derived CDR1 and CDR2 are GTSNPN and SVGIG (reference sequence). As DNA, the CDR3 is TGTGCCTGGAGTGTGCTCGGTGCACTCGGGGGGAACGAGCAGTACTTC. Its protein is CAWSVLGALGGNEQYF.

This clone has just a few counts. The chain employs TRBV14 and TRBJ2-1, with 10 bases identical to TRBD2. CDR1 is SGHDN, CDR2 FVKESK, per germline. J was trimmed by 7 bases and V by 0 bases; bases with no gene match: 12. The CDR3 sequence is 18 residues long. The chain's CDR3 is CASSQEDPLGTSENEQFF. CDR3 coding DNA: TGTGCCAGCAGCCAAGAAGACCCCCTAGGGACTAGCGAAAATGAGCAGTTCTTC.

V is TRBV6-6 and J is TRBJ1-1; 8 nucleotides match TRBD1. Germline V gene lookup returns CDR1 MNHNY and CDR2 SVGAGI (reference sequence). J lost 1 base, V lost 4 bases, and 2 bases had no gene match. The CDR3 totals 14 residues. The chain's CDR3 is CASSFGQGNTEAFF. The CDR3, as DNA: TGTGCCAGCAGTTTCGGACAGGGGAACACTGAAGCTTTCTTT.

The chain combines TRBV19 with TRBJ1-1; D is unclear. CDR1 and CDR2 from the germline V gene are LNHDA and SQIVND (reference sequence). The V and J ends lost 6 bases and 1 base respectively, with 12 bases between them. CDR3 length: 14 residues. The CDR3 protein is CASRVTGTNTEAFF. In DNA form, the CDR3 reads TGTGCCAGTAGGGTGACGGGTACGAACACTGAAGCTTTCTTT.

The CDR3 sequence: CASSFASGGAYEQYF. Here the CDR3 DNA reads TGTGCCAGCAGCTTCGCAAGCGGGGGGGCTTACGAGCAGTACTTC. The chain uses TRBV11-2 and TRBJ2-7; 10 nucleotides line up with TRBD2. With 3 bases clipped from V and 4 bases from J, the junction kept 6 bases outside the gene matches. CDR1 is SGHAT, CDR2 FQNNGV, per germline. The CDR3 length is 15 residues.

The gene calls are TRBV5-8 and TRBJ1-5; TRBD1 agrees at 7 bases. V lost 4 bases, J lost 0 bases, and 4 bases stayed unmatched. Germline V gene data show CDR1 as SGHTS and CDR2 as YDEGEE. The CDR3 length is 15 residues. CDR3 in amino acids: CASSETGLSNQPQHF. CDR3 coding DNA: TGTGCCAGCAGCGAGACAGGGCTTAGCAATCAGCCCCAGCATTTT.

The chain joins TRBV2 to TRBJ2-5; D might be TRBD1 (6 bases). V was clipped by 8 bases and J by 5 bases, with 12 bases between them. Germline CDR1 SNHLY, CDR2 FYNNEI. This CDR3 has 12 amino acids. The CDR3 spells CASHRDEETQYF. The CDR3 nucleotides are TGTGCCAGCCACAGGGACGAGGAGACCCAGTACTTC.

V and J are TRBV4-3 and TRBJ2-2; the match to TRBD1 covers 10 bases. This CDR3 contains 17 residues. Germline V gene data show CDR1 as LGHNA and CDR2 as YSLEER. With 1 base clipped from V and 3 bases from J, the junction kept 5 bases outside the gene matches. The CDR3 DNA reads TGCGCCAGCAGCCAAGGGCGGACAGGGGGAGACACCGGGGAGCTGTTTTTT. Residues: CASSQGRTGGDTGELFF.

This clone was seen just once. This chain joins TRBV11-2 and TRBJ2-7; the match to TRBD1 covers 7 bases. Germline CDR1 and CDR2: SGHAT and FQNNGV. Trimming cost V 3 bases and J 5 bases; bases outside gene matches: 7. CDR3 size: 14 residues. The CDR3 DNA sequence: TGTGCCAGCAGCTTGAGGGACAGTAAAAACGAGCAGTACTTC. Its translation: CASSLRDSKNEQYF.

This chain joins TRBV5-1 and TRBJ1-2; 7 positions agree with TRBD1. CDR1 SGHRS and CDR2 YFSETQ come from the germline V gene. The CDR3 loop spans 14 amino acids. J gave up 1 base and V 4 bases, and 4 bases lay outside the gene matches. CDR3 residues: CASSTGVLNYGYTF. The CDR3 DNA reads TGCGCCAGCAGCACAGGGGTCCTTAACTATGGCTACACCTTC. Complete variable domain (other parts from reference TRBV5-1 and TRBJ1-2): KAGVTQTPRYLIKTRGQQVTLSCSPISGHRSVSWYQQTPGQGLQFLFEYFSETQRNKGNFPGRFSGRQFSNSRSEMNVSTLELGDSALYLCASSTGVLNYGYTFGSGTRLTVV.

The V call is TRBV28, the J call TRBJ1-1; 11 bases fit TRBD1. Germline CDR1 and CDR2: MDHEN and SYDVKM. This CDR3 is 16 amino acids long. V shed 2 bases, J shed 3 bases, and the junction held 5 bases outside the gene matches. The CDR3 bases are TGTGCCAGCAGTTTAGGACAGGGGGCGGCGTACACTGAAGCTTTCTTT. This encodes CASSLGQGAAYTEAFF.

By its share, this clone is hyperexpanded. The chain employs TRBV7-2 and TRBJ2-7; D possibly corresponds to TRBD1 (5 bases). V lost 4 bases, J lost 5 bases, and 12 bases lay in between. The CDR3 sequence is 13 residues long. CDR1 is SGHTA, CDR2 FQGNSA, per germline. The CDR3 sequence: CASSSSGHNEQYF. DNA for the CDR3: TGTGCCAGCAGCTCCTCAGGGCACAACGAGCAGTACTTC.

This chain uses TRBV28 with TRBJ1-2; TRBD1 might be the D (5 bases). Germline lookup yields CDR1 MDHEN and CDR2 SYDVKM. The CDR3 covers 16 residues. The germline V and J ends were trimmed by 1 base and 7 bases, with 19 bases remaining between them. The CDR3 protein is CASSLSPGYSVLGYTF. For the CDR3, the DNA is TGTGCCAGCAGTTTATCACCAGGGTACAGCGTTCTTGGCTACACCTTC.

The rearrangement joins TRBV27 to TRBJ1-5; 7 nucleotides match TRBD1. The CDR3 is 14 residues long. Looked up from germline, CDR1 is MNHEY and CDR2 is SMNVEV (reference sequence). J lost 2 bases, V lost 5 bases, and 3 bases had no gene match. CDR3 bases: TGTGCCAGCAGTACCGGGACAGGCAATCAGCCCCAGCATTTT. Protein: CASSTGTGNQPQHF.

The chain has TRBV30 and TRBJ1-1; D ambiguous. This CDR3 comprises 15 residues. The germline V and J ends were trimmed by 0 bases and 0 bases, with 11 bases remaining between them. Germline V CDR1 and CDR2: GTSNPN, SVGIG (reference sequence). The DNA for the CDR3 is TGTGCCTGGAGTGTTCCCGCAGTCATGAACACTGAAGCTTTCTTT. It encodes CAWSVPAVMNTEAFF. The whole variable domain, filled in from reference TRBV30 and TRBJ1-1, reads SQTIHQWPATLVQPVGSPLSLECTVEGTSNPNLYWYRQAAGRGLQLLFYSVGIGQISSEVPQNLSASRPQDRQFILSSKKLLLSDSGFYLCAWSVPAVMNTEAFFGQGTRLTVV.

This chain links TRBV30 with TRBJ1-2, with TRBD1 matching over 7 bases. The junction had 16 bases not matched to a gene; V was cut back by 7 bases and J by 11 bases. CDR1 GTSNPN and CDR2 SVGIG come from the germline V gene (reference sequence). The CDR3 spans 13 residues. CDR3 amino acids: CASNRGGIAPYTF. As DNA, the CDR3 is TGTGCCTCGAACAGGGGAGGAATTGCCCCGTACACCTTC.

The V and J genes are TRBV27 and TRBJ1-1; 10 nucleotides line up with TRBD1. With V trimmed by 3 bases and J by 4 bases, 14 bases remained unmatched. The germline CDR1 and CDR2 sequences are MNHEY and SMNVEV (reference sequence). CDR3 length equals 18 residues. The CDR3 region is CASSFSGLNRDRGTEAFF. For the CDR3, the DNA is TGTGCCAGCAGTTTTTCGGGACTGAACCGGGACAGGGGCACTGAAGCTTTCTTT.

This clone was seen a few times. V and J are TRBV5-1 and TRBJ1-1, with 7 bases aligning to TRBD1. This CDR3 comprises 12 residues. Germline CDR1 and CDR2: SGHRS and YFSETQ. The V segment lost 2 bases and the J segment 10 bases; nucleotides outside the gene matches: 5. As DNA, the CDR3 is TGCGCCAGCAGCTTCTCAGGGGGACGAGCTTTCTTT. It encodes CASSFSGGRAFF.